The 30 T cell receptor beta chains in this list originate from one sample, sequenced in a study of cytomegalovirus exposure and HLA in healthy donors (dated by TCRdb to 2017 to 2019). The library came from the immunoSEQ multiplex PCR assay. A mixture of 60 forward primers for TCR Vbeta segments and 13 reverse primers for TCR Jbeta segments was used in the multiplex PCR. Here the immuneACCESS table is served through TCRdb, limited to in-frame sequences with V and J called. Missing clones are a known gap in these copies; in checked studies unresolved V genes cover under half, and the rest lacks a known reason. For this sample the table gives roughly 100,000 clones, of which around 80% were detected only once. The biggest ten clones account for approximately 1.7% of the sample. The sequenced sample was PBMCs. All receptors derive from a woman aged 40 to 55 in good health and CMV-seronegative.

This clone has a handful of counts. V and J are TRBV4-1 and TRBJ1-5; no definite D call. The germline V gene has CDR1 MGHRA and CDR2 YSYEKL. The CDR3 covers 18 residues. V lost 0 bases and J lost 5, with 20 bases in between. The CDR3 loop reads CASSQETGNSGSDQPQHF. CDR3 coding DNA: TGCGCCAGCAGCCAAGAGACGGGTAACAGCGGGTCTGATCAGCCCCAGCATTTT.

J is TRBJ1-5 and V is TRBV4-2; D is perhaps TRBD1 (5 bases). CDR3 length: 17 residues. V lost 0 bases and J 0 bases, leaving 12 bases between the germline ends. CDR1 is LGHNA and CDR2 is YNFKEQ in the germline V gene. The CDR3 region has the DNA TGTGCCAGCAGCCAAGATACTACAGGTTATAGCAATCAGCCCCAGCATTTT. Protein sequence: CASSQDTTGYSNQPQHF.

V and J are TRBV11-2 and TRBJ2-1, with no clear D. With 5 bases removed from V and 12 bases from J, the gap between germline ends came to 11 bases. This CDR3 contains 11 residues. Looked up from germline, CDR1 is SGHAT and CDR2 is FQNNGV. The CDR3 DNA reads TGTGCCAGCAGCAGTACCTCGAGGCAGTTCTTC. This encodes CASSSTSRQFF.

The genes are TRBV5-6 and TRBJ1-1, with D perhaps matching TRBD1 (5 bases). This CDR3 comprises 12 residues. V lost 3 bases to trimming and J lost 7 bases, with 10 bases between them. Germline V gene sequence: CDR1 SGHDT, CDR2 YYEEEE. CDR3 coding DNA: TGTGCCAGCAGCTATCAGGGTTATGAAGCTTTCTTT. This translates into CASSYQGYEAFF. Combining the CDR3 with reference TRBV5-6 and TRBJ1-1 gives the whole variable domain DAGVTQSPTHLIKTRGQQVTLRCSPKSGHDTVSWYQQALGQGPQFIFQYYEEEERQRGNFPDRFSGHQFPNYSSELNVNALLLGDSALYLCASSYQGYEAFFGQGTRLTVV.

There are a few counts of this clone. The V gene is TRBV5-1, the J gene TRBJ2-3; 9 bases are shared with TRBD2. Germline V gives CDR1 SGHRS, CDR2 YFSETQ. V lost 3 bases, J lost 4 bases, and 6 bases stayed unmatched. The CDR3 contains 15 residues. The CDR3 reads CASSSREGRSDTQYF. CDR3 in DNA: TGCGCCAGCAGCTCGCGGGAGGGCCGTTCAGATACGCAGTATTTT.

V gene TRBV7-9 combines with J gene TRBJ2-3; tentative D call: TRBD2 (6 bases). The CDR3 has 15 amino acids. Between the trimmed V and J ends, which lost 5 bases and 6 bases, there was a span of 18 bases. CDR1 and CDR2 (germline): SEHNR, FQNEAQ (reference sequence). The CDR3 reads CASSPAGQAADTQYF. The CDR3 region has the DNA TGTGCCAGCAGCCCCGCGGGGCAGGCAGCCGATACGCAGTATTTT.

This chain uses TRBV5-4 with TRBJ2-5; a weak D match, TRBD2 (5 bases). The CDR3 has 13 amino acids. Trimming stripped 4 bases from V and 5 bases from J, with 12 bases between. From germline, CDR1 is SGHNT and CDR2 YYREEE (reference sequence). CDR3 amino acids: CASSPTWRETQYF. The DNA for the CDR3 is TGTGCCAGCAGCCCCACTTGGAGGGAGACCCAGTACTTC.

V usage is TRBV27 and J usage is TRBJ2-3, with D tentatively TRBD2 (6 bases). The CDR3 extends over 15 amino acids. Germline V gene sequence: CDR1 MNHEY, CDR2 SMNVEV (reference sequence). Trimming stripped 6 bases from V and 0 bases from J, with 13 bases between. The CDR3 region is CASRIPSGSTDTQYF. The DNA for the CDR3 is TGTGCCAGCAGGATACCCAGCGGGAGCACAGATACGCAGTATTTT.

CDR3 in amino acids: CASSTLTGVHEQYF. The CDR3 DNA is TGTGCCAGCAGTACGTTAACAGGGGTCCACGAGCAGTACTTC. The rearrangement joins TRBV28 to TRBJ2-7; TRBD1 matches at 7 bases. V dropped 5 bases and J dropped 5; count of bases not matched to a gene: 9. Germline CDR1 reads MDHEN; CDR2 reads SYDVKM. The CDR3 contains 14 residues.

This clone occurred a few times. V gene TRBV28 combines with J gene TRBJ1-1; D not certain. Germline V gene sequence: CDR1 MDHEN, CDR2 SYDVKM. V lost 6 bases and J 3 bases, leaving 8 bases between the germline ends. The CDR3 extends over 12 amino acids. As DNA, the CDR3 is TGTGCCAGCAGCGCAGGCTACACTGAAGCTTTCTTT. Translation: CASSAGYTEAFF.

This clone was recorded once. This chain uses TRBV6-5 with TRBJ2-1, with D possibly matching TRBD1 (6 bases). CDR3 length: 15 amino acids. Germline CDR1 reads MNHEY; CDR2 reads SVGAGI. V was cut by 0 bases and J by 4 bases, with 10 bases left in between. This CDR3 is CASSYSGQGYNEQFF. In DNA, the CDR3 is TGTGCCAGCAGTTACTCAGGTCAGGGGTACAATGAGCAGTTCTTC.

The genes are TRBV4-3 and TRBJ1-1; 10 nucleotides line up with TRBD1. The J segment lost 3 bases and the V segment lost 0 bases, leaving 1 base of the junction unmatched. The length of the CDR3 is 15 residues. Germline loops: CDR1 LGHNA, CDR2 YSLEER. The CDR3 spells CASSQEGQGDTEAFF. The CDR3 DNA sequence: TGCGCCAGCAGCCAAGAAGGACAGGGGGACACTGAAGCTTTCTTT.

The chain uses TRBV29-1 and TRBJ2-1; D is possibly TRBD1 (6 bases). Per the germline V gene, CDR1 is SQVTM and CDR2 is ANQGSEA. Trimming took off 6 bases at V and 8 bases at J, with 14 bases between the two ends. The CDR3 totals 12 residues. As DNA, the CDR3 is TGCAGCGTGCGAGGACAGTACGATGAGCAGTTCTTC. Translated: CSVRGQYDEQFF.

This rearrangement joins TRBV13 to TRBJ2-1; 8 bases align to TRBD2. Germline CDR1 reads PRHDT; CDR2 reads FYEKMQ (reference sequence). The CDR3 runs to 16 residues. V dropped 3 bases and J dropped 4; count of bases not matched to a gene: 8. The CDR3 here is CASSFLAGRGYNEQFF. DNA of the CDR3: TGTGCCAGCAGCTTCTTAGCGGGGAGGGGGTACAATGAGCAGTTCTTC.

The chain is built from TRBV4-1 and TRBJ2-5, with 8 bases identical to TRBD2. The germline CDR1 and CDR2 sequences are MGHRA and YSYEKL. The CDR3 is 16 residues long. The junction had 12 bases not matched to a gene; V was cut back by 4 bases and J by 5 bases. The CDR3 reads CASSPPGTGGDETQYF. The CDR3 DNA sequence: TGCGCCAGCAGCCCCCCTGGCACGGGAGGGGATGAGACCCAGTACTTC.

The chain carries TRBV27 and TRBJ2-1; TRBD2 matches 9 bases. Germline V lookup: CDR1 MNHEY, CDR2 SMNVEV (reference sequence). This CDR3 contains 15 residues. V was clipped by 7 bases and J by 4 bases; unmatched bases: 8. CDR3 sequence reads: CASTSGVGVYNEQFF. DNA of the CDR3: TGTGCCAGCACTAGCGGGGTGGGGGTGTACAATGAGCAGTTCTTC.

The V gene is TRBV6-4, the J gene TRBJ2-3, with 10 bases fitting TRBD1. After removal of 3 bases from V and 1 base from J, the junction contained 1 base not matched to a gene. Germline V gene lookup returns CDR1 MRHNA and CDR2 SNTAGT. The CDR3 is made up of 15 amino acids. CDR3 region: CASSEGTGGTDTQYF. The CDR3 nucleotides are TGTGCCAGCAGTGAAGGGACAGGGGGCACAGATACGCAGTATTTT.

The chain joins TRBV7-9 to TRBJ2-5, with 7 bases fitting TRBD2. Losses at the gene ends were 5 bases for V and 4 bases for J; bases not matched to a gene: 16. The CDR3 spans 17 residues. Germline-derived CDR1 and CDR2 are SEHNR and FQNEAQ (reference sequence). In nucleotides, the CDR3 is TGTGCCAGCAGCCCCCCTGCGCGGGAGATGCTGGTAGAGACCCAGTACTTC. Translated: CASSPPAREMLVETQYF. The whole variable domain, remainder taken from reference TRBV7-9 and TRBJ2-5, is DTGVSQNPRHKITKRGQNVTFRCDPISEHNRLYWYRQTLGQGPEFLTYFQNEAQLEKSRLLSDRFSAERPKGSFSTLEIQRTEQGDSAMYLCASSPPAREMLVETQYFGPGTRLLVL.

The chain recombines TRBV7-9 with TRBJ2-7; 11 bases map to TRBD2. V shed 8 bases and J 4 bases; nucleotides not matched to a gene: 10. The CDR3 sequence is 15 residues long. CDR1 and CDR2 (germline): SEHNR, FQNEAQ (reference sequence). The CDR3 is CASSGASGRWYEQYF. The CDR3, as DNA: TGTGCCAGCTCCGGGGCTAGCGGGAGGTGGTACGAGCAGTACTTC. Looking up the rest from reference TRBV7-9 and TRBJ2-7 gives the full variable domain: DTGVSQNPRHKITKRGQNVTFRCDPISEHNRLYWYRQTLGQGPEFLTYFQNEAQLEKSRLLSDRFSAERPKGSFSTLEIQRTEQGDSAMYLCASSGASGRWYEQYFGPGTRLTVT.

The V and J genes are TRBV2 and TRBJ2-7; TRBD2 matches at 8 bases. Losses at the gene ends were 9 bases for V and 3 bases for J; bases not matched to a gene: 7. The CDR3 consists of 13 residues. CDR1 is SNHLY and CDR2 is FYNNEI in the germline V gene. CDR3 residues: CASSGTSNYEQYF. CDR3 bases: TGTGCCAGTTCCGGGACTAGTAACTACGAGCAGTACTTC. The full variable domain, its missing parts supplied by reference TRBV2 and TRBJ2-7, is EPEVTQTPSHQVTQMGQEVILRCVPISNHLYFYWYRQILGQKVEFLVSFYNNEISEKSEIFDDQFSVERPDGSNFTLKIRSTKLEDSAMYFCASSGTSNYEQYFGPGTRLTVT.

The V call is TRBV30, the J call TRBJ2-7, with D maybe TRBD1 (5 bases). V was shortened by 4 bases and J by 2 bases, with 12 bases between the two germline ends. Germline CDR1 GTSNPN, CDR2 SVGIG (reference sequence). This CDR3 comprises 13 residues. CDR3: CAWKQAVTYEQYF. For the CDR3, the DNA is TGTGCCTGGAAACAGGCGGTGACCTACGAGCAGTACTTC.

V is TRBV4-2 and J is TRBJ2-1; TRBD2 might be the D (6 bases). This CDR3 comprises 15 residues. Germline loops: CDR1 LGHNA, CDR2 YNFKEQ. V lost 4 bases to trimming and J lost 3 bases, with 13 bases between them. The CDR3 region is CASSLPGTYYNEQFF. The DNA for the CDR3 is TGTGCCAGCAGCCTACCCGGGACTTACTACAATGAGCAGTTCTTC.

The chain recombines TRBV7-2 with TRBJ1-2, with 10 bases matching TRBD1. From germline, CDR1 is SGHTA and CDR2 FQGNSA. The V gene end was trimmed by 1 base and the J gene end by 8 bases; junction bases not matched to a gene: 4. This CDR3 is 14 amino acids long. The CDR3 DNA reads TGTGCCAGCAGCTTAGGGGGACAGGGGCGAGGCTACACCTTC. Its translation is CASSLGGQGRGYTF.

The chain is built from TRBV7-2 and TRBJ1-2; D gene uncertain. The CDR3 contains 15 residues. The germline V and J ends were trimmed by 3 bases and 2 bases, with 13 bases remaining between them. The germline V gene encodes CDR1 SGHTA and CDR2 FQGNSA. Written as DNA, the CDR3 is TGTGCCAGCAGCTTTTCCCCCGCCCGGAACTATGGCTACACCTTC. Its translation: CASSFSPARNYGYTF.

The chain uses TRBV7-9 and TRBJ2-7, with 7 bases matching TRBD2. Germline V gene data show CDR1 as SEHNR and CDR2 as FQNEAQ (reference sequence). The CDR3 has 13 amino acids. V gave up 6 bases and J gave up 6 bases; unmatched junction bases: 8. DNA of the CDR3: TGTGCCAGCAGTCCCAGGGAGGGCCCCGAGCAGTACTTC. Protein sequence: CASSPREGPEQYF.

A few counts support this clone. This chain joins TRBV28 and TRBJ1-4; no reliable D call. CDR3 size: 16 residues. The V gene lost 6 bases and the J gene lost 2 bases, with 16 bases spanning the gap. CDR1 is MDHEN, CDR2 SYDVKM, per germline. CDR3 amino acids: CASSLAGLETNEKLFF. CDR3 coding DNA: TGTGCCAGCAGCCTGGCGGGTCTGGAGACTAATGAAAAACTGTTTTTT.

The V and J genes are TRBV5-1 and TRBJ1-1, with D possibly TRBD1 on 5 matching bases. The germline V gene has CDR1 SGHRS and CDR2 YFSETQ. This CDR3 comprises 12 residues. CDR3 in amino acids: CAVRGEGPEAFF. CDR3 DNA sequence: TGCGCTGTACGTGGGGAGGGACCTGAAGCTTTCTTT.

DNA for the CDR3: TGTGCCAGCAGTCTCCGGGACAGGGTTTCCTACGAGCAGTACTTC. Translation gives CASSLRDRVSYEQYF. The rearrangement joins TRBV28 to TRBJ2-7; 9 nucleotides line up with TRBD1. Germline CDR1 MDHEN, CDR2 SYDVKM. The CDR3 loop spans 15 amino acids. The junction had 6 bases not matched to a gene; V was cut back by 5 bases and J by 1 base.

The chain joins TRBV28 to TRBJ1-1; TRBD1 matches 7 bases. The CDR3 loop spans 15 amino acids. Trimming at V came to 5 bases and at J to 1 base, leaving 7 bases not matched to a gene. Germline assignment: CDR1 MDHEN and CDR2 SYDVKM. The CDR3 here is CASSTEGTANTEAFF. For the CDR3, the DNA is TGTGCCAGCAGTACGGAAGGGACAGCGAACACTGAAGCTTTCTTT.

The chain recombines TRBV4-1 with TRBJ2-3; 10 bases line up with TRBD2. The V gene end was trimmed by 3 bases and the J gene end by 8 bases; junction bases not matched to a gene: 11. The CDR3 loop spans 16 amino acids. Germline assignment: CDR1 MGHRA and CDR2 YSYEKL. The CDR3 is CASSHPSGRASGTQYF. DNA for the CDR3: TGCGCCAGCAGCCACCCAAGCGGGAGGGCTTCGGGTACGCAGTATTTT.